This T cell receptor (beta chain) was recorded in a study of shared clonotypes between healthy human individuals. The assay ran at deep level. Here immunoSEQ multiplex PCR was the method, and the copy in TCRdb shows in-frame clones only, minus some. The sample contains about 2.4 million clones, approximately 90% of which appear only once. The V and J ends lost 10 bases and 3 bases, in that order; junction bases with no gene match: 8. The CDR3 has 15 residues. In germline, CDR1 is MNHEY, CDR2 SVGAGI. The TCR originated in a man aged 18 to 30 in good health. The sample was naive CD4+ T cells sorted from blood. Documented subset: CD45RA+ positively selected. This chain connects TRBV6-5 to TRBJ2-7; 14 nucleotides agree with TRBD2. CDR3 sequence: CATLPGTSGGYEQYF. The CDR3 DNA reads TGTGCCACGCTCCCCGGGACTAGCGGGGGCTACGAGCAGTACTTC.